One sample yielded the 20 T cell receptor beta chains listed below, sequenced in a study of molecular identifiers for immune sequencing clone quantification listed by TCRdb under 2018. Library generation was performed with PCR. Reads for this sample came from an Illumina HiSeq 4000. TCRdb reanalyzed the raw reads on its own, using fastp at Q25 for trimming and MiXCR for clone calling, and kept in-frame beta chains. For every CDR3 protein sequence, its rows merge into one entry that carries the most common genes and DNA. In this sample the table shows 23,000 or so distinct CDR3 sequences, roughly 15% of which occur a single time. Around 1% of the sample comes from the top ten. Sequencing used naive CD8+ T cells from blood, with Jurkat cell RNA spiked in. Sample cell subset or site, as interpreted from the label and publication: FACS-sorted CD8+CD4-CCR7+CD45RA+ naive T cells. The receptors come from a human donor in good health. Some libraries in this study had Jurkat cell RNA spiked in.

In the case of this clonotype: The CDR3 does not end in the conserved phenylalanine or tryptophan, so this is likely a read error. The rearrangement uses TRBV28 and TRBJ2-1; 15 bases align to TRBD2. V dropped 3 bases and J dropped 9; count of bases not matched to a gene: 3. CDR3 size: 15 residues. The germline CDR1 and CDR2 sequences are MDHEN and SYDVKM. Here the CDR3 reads CASSFRGLAGGEQFS. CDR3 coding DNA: TGTGCCAGCAGTTTTAGGGGACTAGCGGGAGGTGAGCAGTTCTCC.

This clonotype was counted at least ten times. The CDR3 protein is CASSLHPGSHEQYF. In DNA, the CDR3 is TGTGCCAGCAGTTTACATCCGGGTTCCCACGAGCAGTACTTC. The V gene is TRBV12-3 or TRBV12-4, the J gene TRBJ2-7; D not certain. The CDR3 has 14 amino acids. V was cut by 2 bases and J by 5 bases, with 13 bases left in between.

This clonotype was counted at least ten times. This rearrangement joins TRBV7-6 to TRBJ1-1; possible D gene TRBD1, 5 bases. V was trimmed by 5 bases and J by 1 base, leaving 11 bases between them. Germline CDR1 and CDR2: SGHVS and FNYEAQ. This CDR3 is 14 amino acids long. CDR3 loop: CASSPGTPNTEAFF. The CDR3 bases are TGTGCCAGCAGCCCAGGGACCCCGAACACTGAAGCTTTCTTT.

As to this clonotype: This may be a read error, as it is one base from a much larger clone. The CDR3 nucleotides read TGTGCCGGCAGTTACTCAGCGGGGTTAGAGCAGTACTTC. Its protein is CAGSYSAGLEQYF. This rearrangement joins TRBV6-6 to TRBJ2-7, with TRBD2 matching 7 bases. Per germline, CDR1 MNHNY and CDR2 SVGAGI (reference sequence). CDR3 length equals 13 residues.

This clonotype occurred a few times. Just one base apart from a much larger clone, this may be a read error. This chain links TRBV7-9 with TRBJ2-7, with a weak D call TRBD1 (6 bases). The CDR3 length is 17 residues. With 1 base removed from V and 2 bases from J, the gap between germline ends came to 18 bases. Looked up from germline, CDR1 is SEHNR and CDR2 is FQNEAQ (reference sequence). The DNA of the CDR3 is TGTGCCAGCAGCTTAGATTGTGACAGGAGTACCGCCTACGAGCAGTACTTC. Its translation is CASSLDCDRSTAYEQYF.

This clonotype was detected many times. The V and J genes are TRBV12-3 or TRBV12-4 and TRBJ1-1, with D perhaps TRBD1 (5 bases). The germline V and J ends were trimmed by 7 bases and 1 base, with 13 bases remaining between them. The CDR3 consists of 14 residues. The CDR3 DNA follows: TGTGCCAGCAATATACAGGAGCGGAACACTGAAGCTTTCTTT. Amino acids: CASNIQERNTEAFF.

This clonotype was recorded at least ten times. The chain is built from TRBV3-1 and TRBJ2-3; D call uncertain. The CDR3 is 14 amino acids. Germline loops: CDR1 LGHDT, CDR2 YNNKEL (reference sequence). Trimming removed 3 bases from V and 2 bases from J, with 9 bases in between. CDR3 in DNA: TGTGCCAGCAGCCACCGACCGACCACAGATACGCAGTATTTT. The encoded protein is CASSHRPTTDTQYF.

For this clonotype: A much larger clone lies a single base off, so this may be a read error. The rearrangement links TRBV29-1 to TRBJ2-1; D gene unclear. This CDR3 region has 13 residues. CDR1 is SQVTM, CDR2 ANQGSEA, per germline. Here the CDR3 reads CSVEDKMDMEQSF. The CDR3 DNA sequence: TGCAGCGTTGAAGATAAAATGGATATGGAGCAGTCCTTC.

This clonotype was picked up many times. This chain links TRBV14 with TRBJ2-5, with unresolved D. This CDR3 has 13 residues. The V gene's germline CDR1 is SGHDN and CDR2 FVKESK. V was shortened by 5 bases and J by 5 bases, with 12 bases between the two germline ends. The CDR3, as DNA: TGTGCCAGCAGCTTAGGGATACAGGAGACCCAGTACTTC. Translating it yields CASSLGIQETQYF.

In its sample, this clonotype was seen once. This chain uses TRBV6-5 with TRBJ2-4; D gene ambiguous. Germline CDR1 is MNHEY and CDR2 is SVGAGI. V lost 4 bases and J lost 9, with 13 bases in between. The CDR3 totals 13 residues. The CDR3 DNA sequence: TGTGCCAGCAGTTGGACCGCCCAAAGCATTCAGTACTTC. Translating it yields CASSWTAQSIQYF.

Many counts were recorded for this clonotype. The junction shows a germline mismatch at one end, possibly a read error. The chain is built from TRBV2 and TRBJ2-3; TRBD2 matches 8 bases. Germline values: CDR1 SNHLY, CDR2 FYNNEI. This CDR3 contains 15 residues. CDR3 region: CASREAGEGADTQYF. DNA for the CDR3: TGTGCCAGCAGAGAAGCGGGAGAGGGGGCAGATACGCAGTATTTT.

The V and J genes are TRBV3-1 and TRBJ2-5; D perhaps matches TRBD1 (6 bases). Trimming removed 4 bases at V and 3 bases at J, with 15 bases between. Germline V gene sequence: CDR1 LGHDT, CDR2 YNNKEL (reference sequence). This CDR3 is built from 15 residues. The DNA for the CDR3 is TGTGCCAGCAGCCGACCTTGGACAGAAAAAGAGACCCAGTACTTC. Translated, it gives CASSRPWTEKETQYF.

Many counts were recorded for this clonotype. CDR3 residues: CASSFIGGSGPGEQYF. The CDR3 region has the DNA TGTGCCAGCAGTTTTATCGGCGGGAGCGGTCCGGGTGAGCAGTACTTC. The chain combines TRBV27 with TRBJ2-7, with TRBD2 matching over 7 bases. CDR1 MNHEY and CDR2 SMNVEV come from the germline V gene (reference sequence). The CDR3 sequence is 16 residues long. Germline trimming cut 3 bases from V and 7 bases from J; bases unmatched to any gene: 15.

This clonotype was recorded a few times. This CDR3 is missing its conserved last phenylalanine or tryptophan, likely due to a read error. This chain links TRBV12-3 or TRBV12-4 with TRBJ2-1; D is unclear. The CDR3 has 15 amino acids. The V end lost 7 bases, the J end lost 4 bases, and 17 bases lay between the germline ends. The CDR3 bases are TGTGCCAGCACCCCACTCGGTGGCAGGTACAATGAGCAGTTCATC. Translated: CASTPLGGRYNEQFI.

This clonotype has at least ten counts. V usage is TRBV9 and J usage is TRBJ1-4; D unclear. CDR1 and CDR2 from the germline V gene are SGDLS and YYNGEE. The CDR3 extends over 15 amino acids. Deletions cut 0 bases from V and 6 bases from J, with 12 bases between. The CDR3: CASSVEGDRHEKLFF. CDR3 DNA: TGTGCCAGCAGCGTAGAGGGAGACCGGCATGAAAAACTGTTTTTT.

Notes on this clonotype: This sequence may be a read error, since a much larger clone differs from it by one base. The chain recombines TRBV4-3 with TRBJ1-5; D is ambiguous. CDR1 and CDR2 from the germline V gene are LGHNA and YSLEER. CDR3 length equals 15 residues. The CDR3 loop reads CASGQDPAGNQPQHF. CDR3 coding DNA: TGCGCCAGCGGCCAAGATCCGGCGGGCAATCAGCCCCAGCATTTT.

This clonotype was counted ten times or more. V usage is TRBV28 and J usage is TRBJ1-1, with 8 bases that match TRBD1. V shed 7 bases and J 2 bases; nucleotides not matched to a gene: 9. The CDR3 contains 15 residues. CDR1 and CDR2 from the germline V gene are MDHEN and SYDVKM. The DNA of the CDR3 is TGTGCCAGCATTACGAGACCAGGGGGCAACACTGAAGCTTTCTTT. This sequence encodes CASITRPGGNTEAFF.

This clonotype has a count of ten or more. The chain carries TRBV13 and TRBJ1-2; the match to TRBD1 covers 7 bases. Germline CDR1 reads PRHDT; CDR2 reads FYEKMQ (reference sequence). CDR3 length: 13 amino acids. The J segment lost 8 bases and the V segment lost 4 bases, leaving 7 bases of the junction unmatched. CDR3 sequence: CASSSAGGKGYTF. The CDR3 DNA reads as TGTGCCAGCAGCTCCGCAGGGGGTAAAGGCTACACCTTC.

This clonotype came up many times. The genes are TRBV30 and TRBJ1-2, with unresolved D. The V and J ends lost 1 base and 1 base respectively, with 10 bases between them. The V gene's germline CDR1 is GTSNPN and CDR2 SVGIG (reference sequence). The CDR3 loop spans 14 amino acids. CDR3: CAWSDLAFNYGYTF. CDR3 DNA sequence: TGTGCCTGGAGTGACTTGGCGTTTAACTATGGCTACACCTTC.

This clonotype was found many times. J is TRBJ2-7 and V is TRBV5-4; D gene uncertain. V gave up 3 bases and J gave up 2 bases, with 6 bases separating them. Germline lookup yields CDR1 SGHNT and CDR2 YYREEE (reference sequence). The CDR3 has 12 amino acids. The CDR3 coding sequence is TGTGCCAGCAGCTCTGGGGCCTACGAGCAGTACTTC. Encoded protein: CASSSGAYEQYF.